This T cell receptor (beta chain) was captured in a study of cytomegalovirus exposure and HLA in healthy donors. Study results and limitations: Rare TCR sequences predominated, though certain public TCRs were found in many donors.

Vbeta (60) and Jbeta (13) primers were used in the PCR. Some clones are missing from TCRdb's copy, which holds only in-frame ones; the method was immunoSEQ multiplex PCR. The sample lists about 160,000 clones, 80% to 85% occurring once. The V gene's germline CDR1 is LGHNA and CDR2 YNFKEQ. V lost 8 bases, J lost 1 base, and 11 bases lay in between. This CDR3 region has 14 residues. With respect to this clone: Antigen specificity is unknown.

The sample consisted of PBMCs. The genes are TRBV4-2 and TRBJ2-2, with D maybe TRBD1 (5 bases). The receptor was derived from a boy aged 2 to 10 in good health and CMV-seronegative. The CDR3 loop is CASRTRVNTGELFF. The CDR3 DNA reads TGTGCCAGCCGTACCAGGGTGAACACCGGGGAGCTGTTTTTT.